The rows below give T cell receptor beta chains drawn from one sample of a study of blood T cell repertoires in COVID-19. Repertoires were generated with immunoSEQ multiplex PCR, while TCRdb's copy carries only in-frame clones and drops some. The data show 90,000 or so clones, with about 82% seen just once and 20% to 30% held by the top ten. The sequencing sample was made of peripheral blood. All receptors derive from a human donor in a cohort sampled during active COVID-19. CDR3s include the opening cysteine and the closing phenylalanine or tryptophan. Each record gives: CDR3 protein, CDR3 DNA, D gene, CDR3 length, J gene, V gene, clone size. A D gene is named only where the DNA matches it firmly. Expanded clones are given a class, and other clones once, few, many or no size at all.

CDR3: CASSESGHRNQPQHF
DNA: TGCGCCAGCAGTGAGTCGGGACACAGGAATCAGCCCCAGCATTTT
D: .
length: 15
J: TRBJ1-5
V: TRBV10-2
size: .

CDR3: CASSPSRGQSPLHF
DNA: TGTGCCAGCAGCCCTTCCAGGGGACAGTCACCCCTCCACTTT
D: TRBD1
length: 14
J: TRBJ1-6
V: TRBV7-9
size: .

CDR3: CASSLVGGNYNEQFF
DNA: TGTGCCAGCAGCTTAGTAGGGGGAAATTACAATGAGCAGTTCTTC
D: .
length: 15
J: TRBJ2-1
V: TRBV5-4
size: .

CDR3: CASTLGQGDGYTF
DNA: TGTGCCAGCACCCTGGGGCAGGGCGATGGCTACACCTTC
D: .
length: 13
J: TRBJ1-2
V: TRBV28
size: .

CDR3: CASSPASGGNTGELFF
DNA: TGCGCCAGCAGCCCGGCTAGCGGGGGGAACACCGGGGAGCTGTTTTTT
D: TRBD2
length: 16
J: TRBJ2-2
V: TRBV4-1
size: .

CDR3: CAISATAGVGTDTQYF
DNA: TGTGCCATCAGTGCGACAGCGGGGGTTGGCACAGATACGCAGTATTTT
D: TRBD2
length: 16
J: TRBJ2-3
V: TRBV10-3
size: .

CDR3: CASSGEFTGWYEQYF
DNA: TGTGCCAGCAGTGGGGAGTTTACAGGGTGGTACGAGCAGTACTTC
D: .
length: 15
J: TRBJ2-7
V: TRBV2
size: .

CDR3: CASSHGLAGTRSNEQFF
DNA: TGTGCCAGCAGTCACGGACTAGCGGGGACCCGTAGCAATGAGCAGTTCTTC
D: TRBD2
length: 17
J: TRBJ2-1
V: TRBV6-6
size: .

CDR3: CASSRGQGYYGYTF
DNA: TGTGCCAGCAGCCGGGGACAGGGGTACTATGGCTACACCTTC
D: TRBD1
length: 14
J: TRBJ1-2
V: TRBV5-6
size: .

CDR3: CASSPIWTGRNEQFF
DNA: TGTGCCAGCAGCCCTATCTGGACAGGGCGGAATGAGCAGTTCTTC
D: TRBD1
length: 15
J: TRBJ2-1
V: TRBV28
size: .

CDR3: CASNIQGPNSPLHF
DNA: TGTGCCAGCAATATACAGGGGCCAAATTCACCCCTCCACTTT
D: TRBD1
length: 14
J: TRBJ1-6
V: TRBV27
size: few

CDR3: CASSLGLAGPAYEQYF
DNA: TGTGCCAGCAGTCTAGGACTAGCGGGCCCTGCCTACGAGCAGTACTTC
D: TRBD2
length: 16
J: TRBJ2-7
V: TRBV28
size: few

CDR3: CATGERTGGTDTQYF
DNA: TGTGCCACCGGAGAAAGGACAGGGGGCACAGATACGCAGTATTTT
D: TRBD1
length: 15
J: TRBJ2-3
V: TRBV24-1
size: .

CDR3: CASSYSQFGYGYTF
DNA: TGTGCCAGCAGTTATTCCCAGTTTGGCTATGGCTACACCTTC
D: .
length: 14
J: TRBJ1-2
V: TRBV27
size: .

CDR3: CAISGPGQGAYEQYF
DNA: TGTGCCATCAGTGGGCCGGGACAGGGGGCCTACGAGCAGTACTTC
D: TRBD1
length: 15
J: TRBJ2-7
V: TRBV10-3
size: once

CDR3: CASSWDWVNEQFF
DNA: TGCGCCAGCAGCTGGGACTGGGTCAATGAGCAGTTCTTC
D: .
length: 13
J: TRBJ2-1
V: TRBV5-1
size: .

CDR3: CASRRDRGSDEQFF
DNA: TGTGCCAGCAGACGGGACAGGGGGAGTGATGAGCAGTTCTTC
D: TRBD1
length: 14
J: TRBJ2-1
V: TRBV28
size: .

CDR3: CASSQGTFGGDEQFF
DNA: TGCGCCAGCAGCCAAGGGACTTTTGGAGGCGATGAGCAGTTCTTC
D: .
length: 15
J: TRBJ2-1
V: TRBV4-3
size: .

CDR3: CASSPRPGQGGNEQFF
DNA: TGTGCCAGCTCACCACGGCCGGGACAGGGAGGCAATGAGCAGTTCTTC
D: TRBD1
length: 16
J: TRBJ2-1
V: TRBV18
size: .

CDR3: CASSSLAGGYEQYF
DNA: TGTGCCAGTAGTTCACTAGCGGGAGGGTACGAGCAGTACTTC
D: TRBD2
length: 14
J: TRBJ2-7
V: TRBV19
size: .

CDR3: CASSLSGRTDTQYF
DNA: TGTGCCAGCAGCCTGAGCGGGCGCACAGATACGCAGTATTTT
D: .
length: 14
J: TRBJ2-3
V: TRBV7-2
size: .

CDR3: CASSSREDRNQPQHF
DNA: TGTGCCAGCAGCTCTCGGGAAGACCGCAATCAGCCCCAGCATTTT
D: .
length: 15
J: TRBJ1-5
V: TRBV7-8
size: .

CDR3: CASSSDREMHNTQYF
DNA: TGTGCCAGTAGCTCCGACAGGGAAATGCACAATACGCAGTATTTT
D: TRBD1
length: 15
J: TRBJ2-3
V: TRBV19
size: .

CDR3: CASSLPSGLYNEQFF
DNA: TGTGCCAGCAGCCTCCCTAGCGGGCTATACAATGAGCAGTTCTTC
D: TRBD2
length: 15
J: TRBJ2-1
V: TRBV7-2
size: .

CDR3: CASSIGDSNSPLHF
DNA: TGTGCCAGTAGTATAGGCGACAGCAATTCACCCCTCCACTTT
D: .
length: 14
J: TRBJ1-6
V: TRBV19
size: .

CDR3: CASSINRGGYGYTF
DNA: TGTGCCAGCAGCATCAACAGGGGAGGCTATGGCTACACCTTC
D: TRBD1
length: 14
J: TRBJ1-2
V: TRBV11-2
size: .

CDR3: CASSFPGRANEQYF
DNA: TGTGCCAGCAGCTTCCCCGGGAGGGCGAACGAGCAGTACTTC
D: TRBD2
length: 14
J: TRBJ2-7
V: TRBV5-8
size: few

CDR3: CASSPNRGGIQYF
DNA: TGTGCCAGCAGCCCTAACCGGGGTGGCATTCAGTACTTC
D: .
length: 13
J: TRBJ2-4
V: TRBV5-8
size: .

CDR3: CASGEGEGSSYNEQFF
DNA: TGTGCCAGCGGCGAGGGGGAGGGAAGCTCCTACAATGAGCAGTTCTTC
D: .
length: 16
J: TRBJ2-1
V: TRBV11-3
size: .

CDR3: CASSFQANYGYTF
DNA: TGTGCCAGCAGTTTCCAGGCTAACTATGGCTACACCTTC
D: .
length: 13
J: TRBJ1-2
V: TRBV12-3/TRBV12-4
size: .

CDR3: CASKITGHAEQYF
DNA: TGTGCCAGCAAAATCACAGGGCATGCCGAGCAGTACTTC
D: .
length: 13
J: TRBJ2-7
V: TRBV6-6
size: .

CDR3: CASSFPVGQGSLVNEQFF
DNA: TGTGCCAGCAGCTTCCCGGTGGGACAGGGCTCGCTTGTCAATGAGCAGTTCTTC
D: TRBD1
length: 18
J: TRBJ2-1
V: TRBV5-8
size: .

CDR3: CASSVDGGSGNTIYF
DNA: TGTGCCAGCAGCGTAGATGGGGGGTCTGGAAACACCATATATTTT
D: .
length: 15
J: TRBJ1-3
V: TRBV9
size: .

CDR3: CASSSTTSRDPDTQYF
DNA: TGTGCCAGCAGTTCGACCACCTCCCGGGATCCAGATACGCAGTATTTT
D: .
length: 16
J: TRBJ2-3
V: TRBV28
size: few

CDR3: CSASSEYNEQFF
DNA: TGCAGTGCTAGTTCCGAGTACAATGAGCAGTTCTTC
D: .
length: 12
J: TRBJ2-1
V: TRBV20-1
size: .

CDR3: CASSAYEGLAGRSEQFF
DNA: TGTGCCAGCAGTGCTTATGAAGGACTAGCGGGACGCTCGGAGCAGTTCTTC
D: TRBD2
length: 17
J: TRBJ2-1
V: TRBV27
size: many

CDR3: CASSQGATNEKLFF
DNA: TGTGCCAGTAGCCAGGGTGCAACTAATGAAAAACTGTTTTTT
D: .
length: 14
J: TRBJ1-4
V: TRBV19
size: .

CDR3: CASSLGRDYGYTF
DNA: TGTGCCAGCAGCTTAGGCAGGGACTATGGCTACACCTTC
D: .
length: 13
J: TRBJ1-2
V: TRBV7-2
size: .

CDR3: CASSWDRVQSSPLHF
DNA: TGTGCCAGCAGTTGGGACAGGGTGCAAAGCTCACCCCTCCACTTT
D: TRBD1
length: 15
J: TRBJ1-6
V: TRBV6-5
size: .

CDR3: CASSFVGGSNTGELFF
DNA: TGTGCCAGCAGTTTTGTTGGCGGGAGTAACACCGGGGAGCTGTTTTTT
D: TRBD2
length: 16
J: TRBJ2-2
V: TRBV27
size: .

CDR3: CASTDRVGGYTF
DNA: TGTGCCAGCACCGACAGGGTGGGTGGCTACACCTTC
D: TRBD1
length: 12
J: TRBJ1-2
V: TRBV7-2
size: .

CDR3: CASSFDRGSYEQYF
DNA: TGTGCCAGCAGCTTTGACAGGGGATCCTACGAGCAGTACTTC
D: TRBD1
length: 14
J: TRBJ2-7
V: TRBV11-2
size: .

CDR3: CASSQDPSGGEVRYF
DNA: TGTGCCAGCAGCCAAGATCCCAGCGGGGGAGAGGTGAGGTACTTC
D: TRBD2
length: 15
J: TRBJ2-5
V: TRBV4-2
size: once

CDR3: CASSLLLGYGYTF
DNA: TGTGCCAGCAGCCTGTTACTCGGCTATGGCTACACCTTC
D: .
length: 13
J: TRBJ1-2
V: TRBV5-6
size: once

CDR3: CASRTTGGGNEQYF
DNA: TGTGCCAGTAGAACTACAGGGGGAGGGAACGAGCAGTACTTC
D: .
length: 14
J: TRBJ2-7
V: TRBV19
size: .

CDR3: CASSLMTGNYGYTF
DNA: TGTGCCAGTAGTCTAATGACAGGGAACTATGGCTACACCTTC
D: TRBD1
length: 14
J: TRBJ1-2
V: TRBV19
size: once

CDR3: CASSQDRVATQYF
DNA: TGCGCCAGCAGCCAGGACAGGGTTGCGACCCAGTACTTC
D: TRBD1
length: 13
J: TRBJ2-5
V: TRBV4-3
size: .

CDR3: CASSLDGDRTGMHEQFF
DNA: TGTGCCAGCAGCTTAGATGGGGACAGGACCGGTATGCATGAGCAGTTCTTC
D: TRBD1
length: 17
J: TRBJ2-1
V: TRBV11-2
size: .

CDR3: CASTRPPDRENGYTF
DNA: TGTGCCAGCACCCGCCCTCCGGACAGGGAGAATGGCTACACCTTC
D: TRBD1
length: 15
J: TRBJ1-2
V: TRBV3-1/TRBV3-2
size: .

CDR3: CASSEKEYNEQFF
DNA: TGTGCCAGCAGTGAGAAAGAGTACAATGAGCAGTTCTTC
D: .
length: 13
J: TRBJ2-1
V: TRBV2
size: few